This TCR beta chain originates from a study of tumor and adjacent non-tumor tissue in lung cancer. Whole-study context: The patients, approximately nine men and about 5 women, were about 31 to 85 with stage I to III disease. Regarding the study as a whole: In normal lung, the top 100 clones were significantly more dominant than in tumor.

A modified ARM-PCR protocol with three rounds of nested PCR amplified TCRbeta. TCRdb analysed the multiplex PCR reads with MiXCR anew, one entry per CDR3 protein. Among roughly 75,000 distinct CDR3 sequences listed, about two thirds were seen once. Germline V CDR1 and CDR2: SGHDT, YYEEEE. This CDR3 contains 14 residues. V was clipped by 0 bases and J by 0 bases, with 4 bases between them. This sample's RNA came from whole unsorted tissue. Distant lung tissue was collected more than 3 cm away from the tumor edge. Chemotherapy-naive patients with new lung cancer underwent thoracic surgery in China, August–November 2014. Comments on this clonotype: Its antigen is unknown.

The chain recombines TRBV5-6 with TRBJ1-5; D is unclear. The sequence was obtained from a woman between 45 and 60 years old with non-small cell lung cancer. Input material: distant non-tumor lung tissue. The chain's CDR3 is CASSLGNSNQPQHF. CDR3 in DNA: TGTGCCAGCAGCTTGGGGAATAGCAATCAGCCCCAGCATTTT.